The 8 T cell receptor beta chains given below trace back to one sample, sequenced in a study of cytomegalovirus exposure and HLA in healthy donors. The PCR had 60 Vbeta and 13 Jbeta primers. Sequencing was performed with immunoSEQ multiplex PCR; in TCRdb, only in-frame clones are kept and a portion is missing. This repertoire shows more than 95,000 clones, around 79% found once; its top ten account for approximately 4.3%. The specimen was PBMCs. The source is a man aged 45 to 65 in good health and CMV-seropositive.

The V call is TRBV4-2, the J call TRBJ1-2; D is uncertain. Germline assignment: CDR1 LGHNA and CDR2 YNFKEQ. This CDR3 spans 14 amino acids. Trimming took 1 base from V and 4 from J, leaving 10 bases between them. CDR3 DNA sequence: TGTGCCAGCAGCCAAGGGTCGGGAAGCTATGGCTACACCTTC. Amino acids: CASSQGSGSYGYTF.

The chain recombines TRBV7-3 with TRBJ2-6; TRBD2 is a possible D gene (6 bases). The V gene lost 5 bases and the J gene lost 0 bases, with 14 bases spanning the gap. The CDR3 contains 17 residues. CDR1 and CDR2 (germline): SGHTA, FQGTGA. The CDR3 region has the DNA TGTGCCAGCAGCCCGCCGGGGGTACCCTCTGGGGCCAACGTCCTGACTTTC. This encodes CASSPPGVPSGANVLTF.

The rearrangement joins TRBV5-1 to TRBJ2-2, with a possible D match to TRBD1 (6 bases). The germline V gene has CDR1 SGHRS and CDR2 YFSETQ. V was clipped by 4 bases and J by 6 bases, with 22 bases between them. CDR3 length equals 17 residues. The CDR3 bases are TGCGCCAGCAGCCTGGGATCAGGGGCATCAAACGCCGGGGAGCTGTTTTTT. This sequence encodes CASSLGSGASNAGELFF.

CDR3 protein: CASSLRQGIMNTEAFF. Here the CDR3 DNA reads TGCGCCAGCAGCTTGCGGCAGGGAATCATGAACACTGAAGCTTTCTTT. The chain has TRBV5-1 and TRBJ1-1; D is perhaps TRBD1 (5 bases). With 1 base removed from V and 0 bases from J, the gap between germline ends came to 13 bases. Germline V gives CDR1 SGHRS, CDR2 YFSETQ. The CDR3 contains 16 residues. Variable domain in full (rest from reference TRBV5-1 and TRBJ1-1): KAGVTQTPRYLIKTRGQQVTLSCSPISGHRSVSWYQQTPGQGLQFLFEYFSETQRNKGNFPGRFSGRQFSNSRSEMNVSTLELGDSALYLCASSLRQGIMNTEAFFGQGTRLTVV.

The rearrangement uses TRBV5-6 and TRBJ1-4, with 7 bases that match TRBD1. After removal of 2 bases from V and 5 bases from J, the junction contained 3 bases not matched to a gene. There are 14 residues in the CDR3. The V gene's germline CDR1 is SGHDT and CDR2 YYEEEE. The CDR3 sequence: CASSFGQENEKLFF. DNA for the CDR3: TGTGCCAGCAGCTTCGGACAGGAGAATGAAAAACTGTTTTTT.

This clone was counted a single time. One end of the junction varies from germline; a read error may be responsible. Other nucleotide sequences in the sample specify the same CDR3. The chain uses TRBV10-3 and TRBJ2-7; TRBD1 might be the D (5 bases). This CDR3 is 15 amino acids long. Germline V CDR1 and CDR2: ENHRY, SYGVKD. This CDR3 is CAISDETAITYEQYF. As DNA, the CDR3 is TGCGCCATCAGTGACGAGACAGCCATTACCTACGAGCAGTACTTC.

The rearrangement uses TRBV5-8 and TRBJ1-5; D unresolved. Trimming removed 1 base from V and 2 bases from J, with 16 bases in between. In germline, CDR1 is SGHTS, CDR2 YDEGEE. The CDR3 length is 17 residues. The CDR3 reads CASSLSGDSGGNQPQHF. The DNA for the CDR3 is TGTGCCAGCAGCTTGTCCGGGGATAGCGGAGGCAATCAGCCCCAGCATTTT.

V usage is TRBV27 and J usage is TRBJ1-1; a possible D gene is TRBD1 (5 bases). V shed 5 bases and J shed 5 bases, with 18 bases lying between them. Looked up from germline, CDR1 is MNHEY and CDR2 is SMNVEV (reference sequence). CDR3 length: 15 residues. The CDR3 protein is CASSGHWGVWTEAFF. DNA of the CDR3: TGTGCCAGCAGTGGCCATTGGGGGGTGTGGACTGAAGCTTTCTTT.